This is a list of T cell receptor beta chains from one sample in a study of cytomegalovirus exposure and HLA in healthy donors. Data came from immunoSEQ multiplex PCR; TCRdb stores just in-frame clones and leaves some out. The sample consists of around 190,000 clones, around three quarters of them appearing once. The sample was PBMCs. Receptors were obtained from a man aged 30 to 39 in good health and CMV-seronegative. The CDR3 runs from the conserved cysteine through the conserved F or W.

v_call: TRBV4-2; cdr3_length: 16; j_call: TRBJ2-5; cdr3_aa: CASSHGTSGSMETQYF
v_call: TRBV15; cdr3_length: 15; j_call: TRBJ2-7; cdr3_aa: CATGPLGTGGYEQYF
v_call: TRBV6-5; cdr3_length: 15; j_call: TRBJ2-2; cdr3_aa: CASRRTSGRPGELFF
v_call: TRBV11-1; cdr3_length: 15; j_call: TRBJ2-7; cdr3_aa: CASSLQQGHSYEQYF
v_call: TRBV6-5; cdr3_length: 15; j_call: TRBJ2-3; cdr3_aa: CASSYTSGKTDTQYF
v_call: TRBV11-2; cdr3_length: 15; j_call: TRBJ2-1; cdr3_aa: CASSLWDRGVNEQFF
v_call: TRBV29-1; cdr3_length: 14; j_call: TRBJ2-7; cdr3_aa: CSANLAGPGSEQYF
v_call: TRBV27; cdr3_length: 14; j_call: TRBJ2-3; cdr3_aa: CASLLAGGEDTQYF
v_call: TRBV19; cdr3_length: 15; j_call: TRBJ2-6; cdr3_aa: CASTQKTSGANVLTF
v_call: TRBV18; cdr3_length: 12; j_call: TRBJ2-7; cdr3_aa: CASSPLGDEQYF
v_call: TRBV13; cdr3_length: 14; j_call: TRBJ2-7; cdr3_aa: CASSLGGLAPWQYF
v_call: TRBV5-4; cdr3_length: 14; j_call: TRBJ2-7; cdr3_aa: CASSLWDRAHEQYF
v_call: TRBV27; cdr3_length: 16; j_call: TRBJ1-1; cdr3_aa: CASSTGQGSTRTEAFF
v_call: TRBV27; cdr3_length: 14; j_call: TRBJ2-7; cdr3_aa: CASRTRDRFYEQYF
v_call: TRBV7-8; cdr3_length: 18; j_call: TRBJ2-3; cdr3_aa: CASSLRKRTGGARDTQYF
v_call: TRBV4-1; cdr3_length: 17; j_call: TRBJ1-1; cdr3_aa: CASSQTKQGARYTEAFF
v_call: TRBV6-5; cdr3_length: 16; j_call: TRBJ2-7; cdr3_aa: CASSHSTIDSSYEQYF
v_call: TRBV5-1; cdr3_length: 14; j_call: TRBJ2-7; cdr3_aa: CASSPGTGVYEQYF
v_call: TRBV14; cdr3_length: 13; j_call: TRBJ2-7; cdr3_aa: CASTDRRSYEQYF
v_call: TRBV10-3; cdr3_length: 14; j_call: TRBJ1-5; cdr3_aa: CAISEGDSMQPQHF
v_call: TRBV7-2; cdr3_length: 13; j_call: TRBJ1-1; cdr3_aa: CASSLLRFAEAFF
v_call: TRBV25-1; cdr3_length: 15; j_call: TRBJ2-7; cdr3_aa: CASRKSITGPYEQYF
v_call: TRBV27; cdr3_length: 13; j_call: TRBJ2-2; cdr3_aa: CASSTWNTGELFF
v_call: TRBV28; cdr3_length: 16; j_call: TRBJ2-1; cdr3_aa: CASEAGLAGPYNEQFF
v_call: TRBV2; cdr3_length: 15; j_call: TRBJ2-3; cdr3_aa: CASGRDRGFVDTQYF
v_call: TRBV7-8; cdr3_length: 15; j_call: TRBJ2-5; cdr3_aa: CASSLRDRGGETQYF
v_call: TRBV29-1; cdr3_length: 13; j_call: NA; cdr3_aa: CSVKDRGPHEQYF
v_call: TRBV19; cdr3_length: 16; j_call: TRBJ1-5; cdr3_aa: CASSTLQQGGNQPQHF
v_call: TRBV7-2; cdr3_length: 14; j_call: TRBJ1-6; cdr3_aa: CASRRDRVDSPLHF
v_call: TRBV10-2; cdr3_length: 14; j_call: TRBJ1-1; cdr3_aa: CASTLRGGNTEAFF
v_call: TRBV7-2; cdr3_length: 15; j_call: TRBJ2-1; cdr3_aa: CASSWGLAGGDEQFF
v_call: TRBV6-1; cdr3_length: 16; j_call: TRBJ1-2; cdr3_aa: CASSEELGRINYGYTF
v_call: TRBV28; cdr3_length: 15; j_call: TRBJ1-2; cdr3_aa: CASSLGGTESGGYTF
v_call: TRBV28; cdr3_length: 18; j_call: TRBJ2-6; cdr3_aa: CASSLWGLATSGANVLTF
v_call: TRBV7-2; cdr3_length: 15; j_call: TRBJ2-1; cdr3_aa: CASSLGEDSYNEQFF
v_call: TRBV5-1; cdr3_length: 15; j_call: TRBJ1-3; cdr3_aa: CASSLEPGTGNTIYF
v_call: TRBV28; cdr3_length: 16; j_call: TRBJ2-1; cdr3_aa: CASSLVTSGKYNEQFF